This T cell receptor beta chain was captured by sequencing in a study of blood T cell repertoires in COVID-19. Residents of about two dozen US areas, aged about 18 to 95 years, made up the participants. All recovered Cohort 3 donors got two negative PCRs, got clearance, or saw symptom resolution. Sequencing used immunoSEQ multiplex PCR; TCRdb keeps in-frame clones, though not all of them. The data hold some 400,000 clones, with around 89% observed a single time. V was pared by 5 bases and J by 0 bases, with 12 bases between. The CDR3 length is 15 residues. Germline CDR1 SGHRS, CDR2 YFSETQ. What was sequenced was PBMCs or T cells enriched from blood (not recorded which). The genes are TRBV5-1 and TRBJ2-1, with D possibly being TRBD2 (6 bases). The source of this sequence is a young man who had recovered from COVID-19. CDR3 in amino acids: CASRPSSGSYNEQFF. The CDR3 DNA follows: TGCGCCAGCAGACCGAGTAGCGGCTCCTACAATGAGCAGTTCTTC.